Included here is one TCR beta chain sequence, with context. Using immunoSEQ multiplex PCR, the repertoire was profiled, and TCRdb retains in-frame clones only, with some absent. In the table there are about 70,000 clones, approximately 86% of which are singletons. The data originate from a study of blood T cell repertoires in COVID-19. Overall study context: PBMCs, B-cell-depleted T cells, or T cells provided the cDNA or gDNA that made up the material.

The CDR3 is 12 amino acids. Looked up from germline, CDR1 is LGHDT and CDR2 is YNNKEL (reference sequence). With 0 bases removed from V and 7 bases from J, the gap between germline ends came to 7 bases. This receptor was obtained from a man between 65 and 85 years old with active COVID-19. Specimen: peripheral blood. The genes are TRBV3-1 (or the pseudogene TRBV3-2) and TRBJ2-7; possibly TRBD2 for D (5 bases). CDR3 protein: CASSQDSGEQYF. CDR3 nucleotide sequence: TGTGCCAGCAGCCAAGATTCGGGGGAGCAGTACTTC.